The 14 T cell receptor beta chains below were found in one sample sequenced in a study of OX40 agonist ivuxolimab in advanced cancers. The protocol was immunoSEQ multiplex PCR, while the TCRdb copy is restricted to in-frame clones and leaves out a portion. Here the sample spans about 50,000 clones, roughly 80% being singletons. Here the sequenced sample was CD4+ or CD8+ T cells sorted from blood, taken in a trial of the OX40 agonist ivuxolimab. These receptors originate from an adult with an advanced solid tumor such as melanoma, head and neck, liver or kidney cancer.

The chain is built from TRBV28 and TRBJ1-2, with D possibly TRBD1 on 5 matching bases. Trimming cost V 3 bases and J 10 bases, with 15 bases left between them. Germline CDR1 is MDHEN and CDR2 is SYDVKM. The CDR3 has 13 residues. Here the CDR3 reads CASSLGILGVYTF. CDR3 coding DNA: TGTGCCAGCAGTTTGGGTATCCTGGGGGTCTACACCTTC.

This rearrangement joins TRBV6-1 to TRBJ2-5; 11 positions match TRBD1. The J call may be in error: the DNA end matches TRBJ2-7 better. The length of the CDR3 is 14 residues. Germline CDR1 and CDR2: MNHNS and SASEGT. The CDR3 sequence is CASRTDRGLYEQYF. CDR3 sequence (DNA): TGTGCCAGCAGGACGGACAGGGGGCTGTACGAGCAGTACTTC.

The chain uses TRBV9 and TRBJ2-3, with 7 bases identical to TRBD2. V lost 4 bases and J lost 4; bases outside the gene matches: 12. Germline CDR1 is SGDLS and CDR2 is YYNGEE. The CDR3 has 16 residues. CDR3: CASSPDGAGPSDTQYF. The CDR3, as DNA: TGTGCCAGCAGCCCGGATGGAGCGGGACCATCAGATACGCAGTATTTT.

The chain employs TRBV5-4 and TRBJ1-2, with 7 bases aligning to TRBD1. There are 15 residues in the CDR3. CDR1 and CDR2 (germline): SGHNT, YYREEE (reference sequence). Unmatched junction bases numbered 10, after V lost 0 bases and J lost 8 bases. The CDR3 nucleotides are TGTGCCAGCAGCTTGGAACAGGGGATTATCGGGGGCTACACCTTC. As protein: CASSLEQGIIGGYTF.

The chain uses TRBV18 and TRBJ2-5; TRBD1 agrees at 11 bases. The CDR3 has 15 amino acids. Trimming took 8 bases from V and 1 from J; bases not matched to a gene: 6. From germline, CDR1 is KGHSH and CDR2 LQKENI. The CDR3 DNA follows: TGTGCCAGCACTTCCGGGACAGGGGGCCAAGAGACCCAGTACTTC. Protein: CASTSGTGGQETQYF.

This clone was counted a single time. This chain uses TRBV28 with TRBJ2-7; 7 bases agree with TRBD1. After removal of 3 bases from V and 4 bases from J, the junction contained 9 bases not matched to a gene. The CDR3 spans 15 residues. The germline gives CDR1 MDHEN, CDR2 SYDVKM. CDR3 in DNA: TGTGCCAGCAGTTTCCTGGAACAGGGGCGGTACGAGCAGTACTTC. This gives the protein CASSFLEQGRYEQYF.

This chain connects TRBV6-1 to TRBJ2-1; D call uncertain. V was cut by 4 bases and J by 0 bases, with 13 bases left in between. The CDR3 extends over 16 amino acids. Per the germline V gene, CDR1 is MNHNS and CDR2 is SASEGT. CDR3 in DNA: TGTGCCAGCAGTGCCAGAGACTCAAGCTCCTACAATGAGCAGTTCTTC. It is translated as CASSARDSSSYNEQFF.

This clone was counted only a few times. The gene calls are TRBV6-1 and TRBJ1-5, with D uncertain. V was clipped by 2 bases and J by 5 bases, with 7 bases between them. This CDR3 has 13 residues. The germline V gene has CDR1 MNHNS and CDR2 SASEGT. In DNA form, the CDR3 reads TGTGCCAGCAGTGAAACGAGGGATCAGCCCCAGCATTTT. This encodes CASSETRDQPQHF.

This sequence joins TRBV29-1 and TRBJ2-3; maybe TRBD2 (7 bases). The germline V gene has CDR1 SQVTM and CDR2 ANQGSEA. The V gene lost 5 bases and the J gene lost 0 bases, with 18 bases spanning the gap. The CDR3 consists of 16 residues. The DNA for the CDR3 is TGCAGCGTTTGTCCCACGAGGGGGGGCAGCACAGATACGCAGTATTTT. As protein: CSVCPTRGGSTDTQYF.

Remarks on this clone: Other DNA sequences in this sample translate to the same CDR3. The rearrangement links TRBV15 to TRBJ1-1; a possible D gene is TRBD1 (6 bases). The CDR3 is 14 amino acids. V dropped 1 base and J dropped 4 bases, with 10 bases sitting between them. Per germline, CDR1 LNHNV and CDR2 YYDKDF (reference sequence). The CDR3 protein is CATSRGDMSTEAFF. DNA for the CDR3: TGTGCCACCAGCAGAGGGGACATGAGCACTGAAGCTTTCTTT. The whole variable domain, filled in from reference TRBV15 and TRBJ1-1, reads DAMVIQNPRYQVTQFGKPVTLSCSQTLNHNVMYWYQQKSSQAPKLLFHYYDKDFNNEADTPDNFQSRRPNTSFCFLDIRSPGLGDTAMYLCATSRGDMSTEAFFGQGTRLTVV.

The gene calls are TRBV6-1 and TRBJ2-7, with 9 bases fitting TRBD2. In germline, CDR1 is MNHNS, CDR2 SASEGT. CDR3 length: 14 residues. V lost 8 bases to trimming and J lost 5 bases; unmatched junction nucleotides: 10. This CDR3 is CASEASGNYHEQYF. The DNA for the CDR3 is TGTGCCAGCGAGGCTAGCGGGAATTACCACGAGCAGTACTTC.

The gene calls are TRBV5-1 and TRBJ1-1; perhaps TRBD1 as D (6 bases). V lost 2 bases and J 1 base, leaving 15 bases between the germline ends. The CDR3 consists of 16 residues. Germline values: CDR1 SGHRS, CDR2 YFSETQ. The CDR3 sequence: CASSLSTGYQNTEAFF. The DNA of the CDR3 is TGCGCCAGCAGCTTATCTACAGGGTATCAGAACACTGAAGCTTTCTTT.

The CDR3 sequence: CASSQGSGATREQYF. In DNA, the CDR3 is TGTGCCAGCAGCCAAGGCAGCGGGGCCACCCGGGAGCAGTACTTC. V is TRBV4-2 and J is TRBJ2-7, with 7 bases that match TRBD2. Trimming took 1 base from V and 7 from J; bases not matched to a gene: 10. Germline assignment: CDR1 LGHNA and CDR2 YNFKEQ. The CDR3 runs 15 residues.

The chain joins TRBV5-6 to TRBJ2-1; 11 bases align to TRBD2. Germline V lookup: CDR1 SGHDT, CDR2 YYEEEE. The CDR3 has 16 amino acids. With 6 bases clipped from V and 8 bases from J, the junction kept 13 bases outside the gene matches. CDR3 loop: CASIWGLAGGWDEQFF. The CDR3 nucleotides read TGTGCCAGCATCTGGGGTCTAGCGGGAGGTTGGGATGAGCAGTTCTTC.